This T cell receptor (beta chain) stems from a study of blood T cell repertoires in COVID-19. CDR3 length: 13 amino acids. Germline CDR1 and CDR2: MNHEY and SMNVEV (reference sequence). V was clipped by 5 bases and J by 9 bases; unmatched bases: 9. Under the authors' procedure: Amplification with reference gene primers provided the estimates of nucleated cell counts. This table comes from immunoSEQ multiplex PCR, and its TCRdb copy is limited to in-frame clones, with some not included. V and J calls plus clone size are reproduced from that table; the DNA served to infer D and trimming. Among about 65,000 clones listed, roughly four fifths were seen once.

The sample consisted of peripheral blood. This TCR was recovered from a man older than 75 with acute or convalescent COVID-19. The chain links TRBV27 to TRBJ1-1; 7 bases match TRBD1. CDR3 sequence reads: CASSRGTDRKAFF. The CDR3 DNA sequence: TGTGCCAGCAGTCGGGGGACAGATCGAAAAGCTTTCTTT.